The 10 T cell receptor beta chains below all came from one sample that was sequenced in a study of blood T cell repertoires in COVID-19. The method was immunoSEQ multiplex PCR; TCRdb's version includes in-frame clones alone and lacks a portion of them. The top ten hold 6% to 8% of the sample, which has fewer than 450,000 clones, approximately 91% seen once. The specimen was peripheral blood. The receptors were sampled from a woman in her sixties or seventies with COVID-19, enrolled during active disease.

In nucleotides, the CDR3 is TGTGCCAGCAGTTACTTCGTAGGACTAGCGGGGGGAAGCACAGATACGCAGTATTTT. This codes for CASSYFVGLAGGSTDTQYF. V and J are TRBV6-2 or TRBV6-3 and TRBJ2-3, with 14 positions matching TRBD2. Germline CDR1 and CDR2: MNHEY and SVGEGT. The junction had 6 bases not matched to a gene; V was cut back by 1 base and J by 0 bases. The CDR3 has 19 residues.

The sample holds a few counts of this clone. V is TRBV6-2 or TRBV6-3 and J is TRBJ1-5; the D is unclear. Trimming took 0 bases from V and 3 from J, leaving 6 bases between them. CDR3 length: 14 amino acids. Germline V lookup: CDR1 MNHEY, CDR2 SVGEGT. DNA for the CDR3: TGTGCCAGCAGTTACTCTACAGACAATCAGCCCCAGCATTTT. It encodes CASSYSTDNQPQHF.

V usage is TRBV18 and J usage is TRBJ2-2; a possible D gene is TRBD1 (5 bases). Germline V gene data show CDR1 as KGHSH and CDR2 as LQKENI. The CDR3 has 16 residues. The V end lost 0 bases, the J end lost 4 bases, and 12 bases lay between the germline ends. The CDR3 loop is CASSPPGRAGTGELFF. For the CDR3, the DNA is TGTGCCAGCTCACCACCGGGCAGGGCCGGCACCGGGGAGCTGTTTTTT.

The chain employs TRBV7-9 and TRBJ2-5; 7 bases agree with TRBD1. V lost 3 bases to trimming and J lost 5 bases; unmatched junction nucleotides: 9. The germline gives CDR1 SEHNR, CDR2 FQNEAQ (reference sequence). CDR3 length equals 15 residues. CDR3 coding DNA: TGTGCCAGCAGCTTCGGGGACAGTGAAGGGGAGACCCAGTACTTC. Translation gives CASSFGDSEGETQYF.

This chain links TRBV29-1 with TRBJ1-1; D is unclear. Germline V lookup: CDR1 SQVTM, CDR2 ANQGSEA. This CDR3 has 12 amino acids. Between the trimmed V and J ends, which lost 7 bases and 1 base, there was a span of 10 bases. The CDR3 loop reads CSGGSRNTEAFF. CDR3 nucleotides: TGCAGCGGTGGGAGCCGGAACACTGAAGCTTTCTTT.

V usage is TRBV2 and J usage is TRBJ2-3; 7 bases match TRBD2. Germline V gene sequence: CDR1 SNHLY, CDR2 FYNNEI. The CDR3 is made up of 15 amino acids. With V trimmed by 1 base and J by 1 base, 2 bases remained unmatched. The CDR3 nucleotides are TGTGCCAGCAGTGAAGTTCTAGCGGGCACAGATACGCAGTATTTT. It yields the protein CASSEVLAGTDTQYF.

To note about this clone: Other DNA variants within this sample encode the same CDR3. For the CDR3, the DNA is TGCAGCGTTGTCGGCGGGACTGAAGCTTTCTTT. Its translation is CSVVGGTEAFF. J is TRBJ1-1 and V is TRBV29-1; D unresolved. The germline gives CDR1 SQVTM, CDR2 ANQGSEA. The V end was cut by 4 bases, the J end by 5 bases, with 8 bases between. The CDR3 extends over 11 amino acids.

This chain joins TRBV9 and TRBJ2-1; 10 nucleotides line up with TRBD2. With 3 bases clipped from V and 3 bases from J, the junction kept 9 bases outside the gene matches. There are 17 residues in the CDR3. CDR1 and CDR2 (germline): SGDLS, YYNGEE. CDR3 amino acids: CASSGPSGGRLYNEQFF. DNA of the CDR3: TGTGCCAGCAGCGGACCTAGCGGGGGTCGACTCTACAATGAGCAGTTCTTC. Full variable domain (missing parts from reference TRBV9 and TRBJ2-1): DSGVTQTPKHLITATGQRVTLRCSPRSGDLSVYWYQQSLDQGLQFLIQYYNGEERAKGNILERFSAQQFPDLHSELNLSSLELGDSALYFCASSGPSGGRLYNEQFFGPGTRLTVL.

The V and J genes are TRBV10-3 and TRBJ2-3; a weak D match, TRBD2 (5 bases). The CDR3 is 14 amino acids. V lost 3 bases and J lost 6, with 13 bases in between. In germline, CDR1 is ENHRY, CDR2 SYGVKD. The DNA of the CDR3 is TGTGCCATCAGTGAAGTAGGGAGTGGGGATACGCAGTATTTT. Protein product: CAISEVGSGDTQYF.

This chain uses TRBV7-9 with TRBJ2-3, with 7 bases fitting TRBD2. There are 12 residues in the CDR3. Germline CDR1 SEHNR, CDR2 FQNEAQ (reference sequence). CDR3 amino acids: CASGGVSDTQYF. The CDR3, as DNA: TGTGCTAGTGGGGGGGTTTCAGATACGCAGTATTTT.